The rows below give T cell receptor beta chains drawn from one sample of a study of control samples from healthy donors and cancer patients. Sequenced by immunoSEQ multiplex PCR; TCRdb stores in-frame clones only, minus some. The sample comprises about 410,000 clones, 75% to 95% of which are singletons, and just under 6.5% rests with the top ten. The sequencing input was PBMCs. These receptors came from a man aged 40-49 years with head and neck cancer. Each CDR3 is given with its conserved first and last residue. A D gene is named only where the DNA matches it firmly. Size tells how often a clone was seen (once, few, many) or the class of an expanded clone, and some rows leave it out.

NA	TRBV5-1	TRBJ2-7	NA	TGCGCCAGCAGCCGGGGGCTTGCAGGGGGTCCCTACGAGCAGTACTTC	CASSRGLAGGPYEQYF
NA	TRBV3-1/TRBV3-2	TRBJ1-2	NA	TGTGCCAGCAGCCAAGTCCAGAACTATGGCTACACCTTC	CASSQVQNYGYTF
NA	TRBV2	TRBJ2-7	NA	TGTGCCAGCAGTGACTGGGCAGGCCCCTACGAGCAGTACTTC	CASSDWAGPYEQYF
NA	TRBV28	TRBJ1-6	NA	TGTGCCAGCAGTTCGGGTACTGATATTTATAATTCACCCCTCCACTTT	CASSSGTDIYNSPLHF
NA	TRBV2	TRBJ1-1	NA	TGTGCCAGCACCTTCGGGAGTAACACTGAAGCTTTCTTT	CASTFGSNTEAFF
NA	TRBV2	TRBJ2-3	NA	TGTGCCAGCAGAATGGACTCGCCAGATACGCAGTATTTT	CASRMDSPDTQYF
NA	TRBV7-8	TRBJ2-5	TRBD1	TGTGCCAGCAGCTTCGGCAGGGGGCTAGAGACCCAGTACTTC	CASSFGRGLETQYF
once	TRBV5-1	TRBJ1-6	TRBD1	TGCGCCAGCAGCTTTGAGGGGGCTTACTCACCCCTCCACTTT	CASSFEGAYSPLHF
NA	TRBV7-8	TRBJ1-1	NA	TGTGCCAGCAGCTCCATTCTGTCAACAGGGTTGAACACTGAAGCTTTCTTT	CASSSILSTGLNTEAFF
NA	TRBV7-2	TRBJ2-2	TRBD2	TGTGCCAGCAGCTTAGTGCTGACTAGCGGGTCCGGGGAGCTGTTTTTT	CASSLVLTSGSGELFF
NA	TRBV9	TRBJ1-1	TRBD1	TGTGCCAGCAGCCCCCTGACAGGGGCCCACACTGAAGCTTTCTTT	CASSPLTGAHTEAFF
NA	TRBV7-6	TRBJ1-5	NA	TGTGCCAGCAGCTTACTTCCCGCGGGCGAGGGCAATCAGCCCCAGCATTTT	CASSLLPAGEGNQPQHF
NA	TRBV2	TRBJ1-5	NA	TGTGCCAGCAGGATCAAGTATAGCAATCAGCCCCAGCATTTT	CASRIKYSNQPQHF
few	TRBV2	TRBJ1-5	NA	TGTGCCAGCAGTAGGGCTCAGCCCCAGCATTTT	CASSRAQPQHF
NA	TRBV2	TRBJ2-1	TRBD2	TGTGCCAGCGTTAAACTAGCGGGAGTTAGCAATGAGCAGTTCTTC	CASVKLAGVSNEQFF
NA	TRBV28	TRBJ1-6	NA	TGTGCCAGCAGTTCAGGAATATCGGGCGATTCACCCCTCCACTTT	CASSSGISGDSPLHF
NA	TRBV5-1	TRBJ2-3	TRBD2	TGCGCCAGCACCCCCGGGACTATAAGCACAGATACGCAGTATTTT	CASTPGTISTDTQYF
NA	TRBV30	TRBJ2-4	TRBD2	TGTGCCTGGGGGCGGGGGGACCACACGGATCTTAACATTCAGTACTTC	CAWGRGDHTDLNIQYF
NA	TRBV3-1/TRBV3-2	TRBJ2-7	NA	TGTGCCAGCAGCTCCATGGGATTTGGCGAGCAGTACTTC	CASSSMGFGEQYF
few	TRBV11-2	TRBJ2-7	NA	TGTGCCAGCAGGCACTTCACCGGGACATTAAGCTTCGAGCAGTACTTC	CASRHFTGTLSFEQYF
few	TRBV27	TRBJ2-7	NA	TGTGCCAGCAGTTTAGGTTCCGAGCAGTACTTC	CASSLGSEQYF
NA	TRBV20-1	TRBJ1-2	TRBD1	TGCAGTGCTAGTCGCAGGACAGGGGGCGGGGGTTATGGCTACACCTTC	CSASRRTGGGGYGYTF
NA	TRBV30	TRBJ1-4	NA	TGTGCCTGGAGCTGGACCGGGGGCCTTAATGAAAAACTGTTTTTT	CAWSWTGGLNEKLFF
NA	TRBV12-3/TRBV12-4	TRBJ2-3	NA	TGTGCCAGTCGAAACACAGATACGCAGTATTTT	CASRNTDTQYF
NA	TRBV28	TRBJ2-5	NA	TGTGCCAGCAGTCAGGTTACAGAACAAGAGACCCAGTACTTC	CASSQVTEQETQYF
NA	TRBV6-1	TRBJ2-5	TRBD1	TGTGCCAGCAGTGAAGCCGGGACAGGGTATGAGACCCAGTACTTC	CASSEAGTGYETQYF
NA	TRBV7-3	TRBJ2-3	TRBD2	TGTGCCAGCAGCTTATTCGGCCTCGGGACTAGCGGGGGAGATACGCAGTATTTT	CASSLFGLGTSGGDTQYF
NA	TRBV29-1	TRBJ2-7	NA	TGCAGCGTTGGCGCTAGTCCCTACGAGCAGTACTTC	CSVGASPYEQYF
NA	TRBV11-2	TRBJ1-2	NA	TGTGCCAGCAGCTTAGACCTGTGGGCAGGGGAAAACTATGGCTACACCTTC	CASSLDLWAGENYGYTF
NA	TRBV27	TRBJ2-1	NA	TGTGCCAGCAGCCCAGACAGGCGGGGACGCAATGAGCAGTTCTTC	CASSPDRRGRNEQFF
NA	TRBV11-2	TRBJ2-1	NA	TGTGCCAGCAGCTTAGCTGTGGGAGGCCTTTTGAATGAGCAGTTCTTC	CASSLAVGGLLNEQFF
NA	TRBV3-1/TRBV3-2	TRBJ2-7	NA	TGTGCCAGCAGCCAAGGGGGGCCATACGAGCAGTACTTC	CASSQGGPYEQYF
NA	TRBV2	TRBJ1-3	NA	TGTGCCAGCAGTAACGGAGGACCGCCACTAGGAAACACCATATATTTT	CASSNGGPPLGNTIYF
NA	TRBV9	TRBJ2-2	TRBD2	TGTGCCAGCAGCCCCCTTTTAGGCGGGAGTGGCACCGGGGAGCTGTTTTTT	CASSPLLGGSGTGELFF
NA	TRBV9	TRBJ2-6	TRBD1	TGTGCCAGCACCCGACAGGGCTTCTCTGGGGCCGACGTCCTGACTTTC	CASTRQGFSGADVLTF
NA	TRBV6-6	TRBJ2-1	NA	TGTGCCAGCAGTTACTCGATCCTAGTCCCGGGTGAGCAGTTCTTC	CASSYSILVPGEQFF
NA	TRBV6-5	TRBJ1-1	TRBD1	TGTGCCAGCAGTAACTCCAGGGGGAGGAACACTGAAGCTTTCTTT	CASSNSRGRNTEAFF
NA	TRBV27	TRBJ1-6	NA	TGTGCCAGCAGTCTGACTGGGAATAATTCACCCCTCCACTTT	CASSLTGNNSPLHF
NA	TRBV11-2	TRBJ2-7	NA	TGTGCCAGCAGCTTAGGCGCCGTCCACGAGCAGTACTTC	CASSLGAVHEQYF
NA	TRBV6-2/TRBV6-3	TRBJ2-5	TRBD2	TGTGCCAGCAGTCGGAGGACTAGCGGAGCCCAAGAGACCCAGTACTTC	CASSRRTSGAQETQYF